The clone carrying this T cell receptor beta chain has a single count. Antigen specificity is unknown. This sample is drawn from a study of graft-versus-host responses after intestinal transplantation. On the study more broadly: Induction using anti-thymocyte globulin, followed by tacrolimus and steroids for two to three years, was given to all recipients. Findings and caveats of the study: The study found high graft-versus-host to host-versus-graft clonal ratios in allografts of patients with graft-donor T cell macrochimerism. GvH clones turned up in recipient marrow; some had shown up first in ileum or blood.

Profiling relied on immunoSEQ multiplex PCR, and the TCRdb table lists in-frame clones only, not all of them. Of tens of thousands of clones in the sample, 89% are singletons; the top ten hold 0.62%. Germline lookup yields CDR1 SGHRS and CDR2 YFSETQ. This CDR3 region has 12 residues. Trimming stripped 3 bases from V and 4 bases from J, with 7 bases between. This receptor was identified in a human donor who was the organ donor for an intestinal transplant. The specimen comprised unstimulated CD4+ T cells sorted from spleen or lymph node cells, sampled before transplant. The genes are TRBV5-1 and TRBJ2-5; no definite D call. For the CDR3, the DNA is TGCGCCAGCAGCTACTACGCAGAGACCCAGTACTTC. It translates to CASSYYAETQYF.